The 30 T cell receptor beta chains below all came from one sample that was sequenced in a study of blood T cell repertoires in COVID-19. Sequencing was performed with immunoSEQ multiplex PCR; in TCRdb, only in-frame clones are kept and a portion is missing. Of about 45,000 clones listed, roughly nine tenths are singletons. The sample was peripheral blood. The receptors here all came from a human donor in a cohort sampled during active COVID-19.

The rearrangement joins TRBV6-5 to TRBJ2-3; possibly TRBD1 for D (6 bases). The CDR3 loop spans 15 amino acids. V lost 2 bases, J lost 4 bases, and 13 bases lay in between. The germline gives CDR1 MNHEY, CDR2 SVGAGI. This CDR3 is CASSYGGARSDTQYF. CDR3 in DNA: TGTGCCAGCAGTTACGGGGGCGCGAGGTCAGATACGCAGTATTTT.

DNA of the CDR3: TGTGCCAGCTCACCACGTCTGCTAGCGGGGGCTCAAGAGACCCAGTACTTC. Its protein product is CASSPRLLAGAQETQYF. The V call is TRBV18, the J call TRBJ2-5; 10 bases line up with TRBD2. The CDR3 runs 17 residues. V lost 1 base to trimming and J lost 2 bases; unmatched junction nucleotides: 7. Germline CDR1 reads KGHSH; CDR2 reads LQKENI.

Details on this clone: Other DNA sequences in the same sample also yield this CDR3. This chain joins TRBV18 and TRBJ2-5; 8 nucleotides match TRBD1. The CDR3 is made up of 13 amino acids. Germline V gives CDR1 KGHSH, CDR2 LQKENI. V shed 5 bases and J 5 bases; nucleotides not matched to a gene: 4. CDR3 in amino acids: CASSLGQGETQYF. The CDR3 nucleotides read TGTGCCAGCTCATTAGGACAGGGTGAGACCCAGTACTTC.

The J gene is TRBJ1-1, the V gene TRBV30; 7 bases fit TRBD1. The germline CDR1 and CDR2 sequences are GTSNPN and SVGIG (reference sequence). The junction had 10 bases not matched to a gene; V was cut back by 2 bases and J by 1 base. CDR3 length equals 16 residues. CDR3 nucleotide sequence: TGTGCCTGGAGTCCAAAACGACAGGGAGGGAACACTGAAGCTTTCTTT. Its protein is CAWSPKRQGGNTEAFF.

The chain has TRBV7-3 and TRBJ2-1, with D perhaps matching TRBD2 (5 bases). Germline CDR1 is SGHTA and CDR2 is FQGTGA. CDR3 length: 13 amino acids. Between the trimmed V and J ends, which lost 3 bases and 5 bases, there was a span of 8 bases. CDR3 sequence reads: CASSLTTDNEQFF. CDR3 coding DNA: TGTGCCAGCAGCTTGACTACCGACAATGAGCAGTTCTTC.

The chain employs TRBV14 and TRBJ1-4; TRBD1 matches at 7 bases. With 4 bases clipped from V and 14 bases from J, the junction kept 10 bases outside the gene matches. This CDR3 is built from 13 residues. The germline CDR1 and CDR2 sequences are SGHDN and FVKESK. The CDR3 DNA follows: TGTGCCAGCAGCCTACTTTCGACAGGGAGCCTGTTTTTT. As protein: CASSLLSTGSLFF.

The chain combines TRBV28 with TRBJ1-5; no clear D. Trimming removed 7 bases from V and 3 bases from J, with 13 bases in between. From germline, CDR1 is MDHEN and CDR2 SYDVKM. This CDR3 has 14 residues. CDR3 residues: CASIGTAINQPQHF. The CDR3 region has the DNA TGTGCCAGCATAGGAACAGCAATCAATCAGCCCCAGCATTTT.

V and J are TRBV4-1 and TRBJ1-2, with 7 positions matching TRBD1. CDR3 size: 15 residues. Germline V gene sequence: CDR1 MGHRA, CDR2 YSYEKL. Unmatched junction bases numbered 6, after V lost 3 bases and J lost 2 bases. The CDR3, as DNA: TGCGCCAGCAGCCACAACAGGGGTGGAAACTATGGCTACACCTTC. It yields the protein CASSHNRGGNYGYTF.

The CDR3 here is CASSSTSGGHETQYF. CDR3 bases: TGTGCCAGCAGTTCTACTAGCGGGGGGCATGAGACCCAGTACTTC. The rearrangement joins TRBV6-5 to TRBJ2-5, with 12 bases aligning to TRBD2. Losses at the gene ends were 4 bases for V and 5 bases for J; bases not matched to a gene: 5. Germline V gene lookup returns CDR1 MNHEY and CDR2 SVGAGI. The CDR3 is 15 residues long.

The chain uses TRBV11-2 and TRBJ1-1; D is possibly TRBD1 (5 bases). Germline V gives CDR1 SGHAT, CDR2 FQNNGV. V was pared by 4 bases and J by 4 bases, with 13 bases between. The length of the CDR3 is 14 residues. The CDR3: CASSSLGGTTEAFF. The CDR3 DNA follows: TGTGCCAGCAGCTCACTGGGGGGGACCACTGAAGCTTTCTTT. The variable domain in full, with the rest retrieved from reference TRBV11-2 and TRBJ1-1, is EAGVAQSPRYKIIEKRQSVAFWCNPISGHATLYWYQQILGQGPKLLIQFQNNGVVDDSQLPKDRFSAERLKGVDSTLKIQPAKLEDSAVYLCASSSLGGTTEAFFGQGTRLTVV.

V usage is TRBV18 and J usage is TRBJ2-7; 11 nucleotides agree with TRBD2. CDR1 and CDR2 from the germline V gene are KGHSH and LQKENI. The J segment lost 1 base and the V segment lost 6 bases, leaving 2 bases of the junction unmatched. The CDR3 runs 14 residues. This chain's CDR3 is CASSRLAGSYEQYF. CDR3 coding DNA: TGTGCCAGCTCCCGACTAGCGGGGTCCTACGAGCAGTACTTC.

This rearrangement joins TRBV28 to TRBJ2-3, with D maybe TRBD2 (5 bases). Germline CDR1 and CDR2: MDHEN and SYDVKM. Trimming stripped 7 bases from V and 8 bases from J, with 10 bases between. This CDR3 is 11 amino acids long. This CDR3 reads CASNGAGTQYF. CDR3 bases: TGTGCCAGCAATGGCGCGGGTACGCAGTATTTT. The complete variable domain, with remaining parts taken from reference TRBV28 and TRBJ2-3, reads DVKVTQSSRYLVKRTGEKVFLECVQDMDHENMFWYRQDPGLGLRLIYFSYDVKMKEKGDIPEGYSVSREKKERFSLILESASTNQTSMYLCASNGAGTQYFGPGTRLTVL.

V is TRBV21-1 and J is TRBJ1-2; the table calls TRBD1, which could not be checked here. TRBV21-1 is an annotated pseudogene. CDR3 length: 14 residues. The CDR3 bases are TGTGCCAGCACCTCACCAGGGGGCCTCTATGGCTACACCTTC. It yields the protein CASTSPGGLYGYTF.

This clone is a singleton in its sample. The chain combines TRBV4-1 with TRBJ2-7; 8 bases map to TRBD1. This CDR3 has 15 residues. The germline V gene encodes CDR1 MGHRA and CDR2 YSYEKL. V lost 2 bases, J lost 3 bases, and 6 bases stayed unmatched. CDR3 sequence (DNA): TGCGCCAGCAGCCAACGTGAGACAGGGGACTACGAGCAGTACTTC. Its protein is CASSQRETGDYEQYF.

This chain joins TRBV4-2 and TRBJ2-5; 9 nucleotides line up with TRBD2. In germline, CDR1 is LGHNA, CDR2 YNFKEQ. This CDR3 has 17 residues. Germline trimming cut 0 bases from V and 4 bases from J; bases unmatched to any gene: 9. The CDR3 spells CASSQEEGGGGRETQYF. In nucleotides, the CDR3 is TGTGCCAGCAGCCAAGAAGAGGGCGGGGGGGGCAGAGAGACCCAGTACTTC.

This chain uses TRBV7-3 with TRBJ2-5; 13 nucleotides agree with TRBD2. V shed 4 bases, J shed 5 bases, and the junction held 7 bases outside the gene matches. The germline V gene has CDR1 SGHTA and CDR2 FQGTGA. The CDR3 runs 16 residues. CDR3 in DNA: TGTGCCAGCAGCTCCACTAGCGGGGGGGCCTGGGAGACCCAGTACTTC. Its protein product is CASSSTSGGAWETQYF.

The rearrangement joins TRBV4-3 to TRBJ2-2; D gene unclear. CDR1 LGHNA and CDR2 YSLEER come from the germline V gene. V was cut by 1 base and J by 0 bases, with 6 bases left in between. The CDR3 has 15 residues. In nucleotides, the CDR3 is TGCGCCAGCAGCCAAGGCCAGGCGAACACCGGGGAGCTGTTTTTT. Protein sequence: CASSQGQANTGELFF.

The V call is TRBV6-6, the J call TRBJ1-1, with D unclear. Trimming left V 6 bases short and J 8 bases short, with 13 bases between. Germline V gene sequence: CDR1 MNHNY, CDR2 SVGAGI (reference sequence). CDR3 size: 12 residues. The CDR3 sequence is CASRVQTKEAFF. CDR3 in DNA: TGTGCCAGCAGGGTGCAGACAAAAGAAGCTTTCTTT.

The chain employs TRBV5-4 and TRBJ2-7; a possible D gene is TRBD2 (5 bases). CDR3 length equals 13 residues. Looked up from germline, CDR1 is SGHNT and CDR2 is YYREEE (reference sequence). Trimming took off 0 bases at V and 5 bases at J, with 9 bases between the two ends. CDR3 bases: TGTGCCAGCAGCTTGGCGCTCGGGGACGAGCAGTACTTC. Amino acid sequence: CASSLALGDEQYF.

This clone was picked up one time. The germline gene is not matched at one end of the junction; a read error may be the cause. V is TRBV7-7 and J is TRBJ1-4; D is unresolved. The CDR3 is 13 amino acids. Germline V lookup: CDR1 SSHAT, CDR2 FNYEAQ (reference sequence). The CDR3 DNA follows: TGTGCTAGCAGCCTCGCACTGAATGAAAAACTGTTTTTT. Translating it yields CASSLALNEKLFF.

This chain connects TRBV11-3 to TRBJ2-5; 9 nucleotides match TRBD2. Germline V gives CDR1 SGHNT, CDR2 YENEEA. The CDR3 runs to 15 residues. After removal of 0 bases from V and 3 bases from J, the junction contained 2 bases not matched to a gene. The CDR3 DNA reads TGTGCCAGCAGCTTAGAGGGACTAGCCGAAGAGACCCAGTACTTC. Its translation: CASSLEGLAEETQYF.

The chain couples TRBV19 to TRBJ2-3; the D gene is possibly TRBD1 (6 bases). V was shortened by 6 bases and J by 3 bases, with 10 bases between the two germline ends. Germline CDR1 and CDR2: LNHDA and SQIVND (reference sequence). This CDR3 has 13 residues. CDR3 protein: CASRLTGTDTQYF. The CDR3 region has the DNA TGTGCCAGTAGGCTAACAGGGACAGATACGCAGTATTTT. Full variable domain (outside the CDR3, taken from reference TRBV19 and TRBJ2-3): DGGITQSPKYLFRKEGQNVTLSCEQNLNHDAMYWYRQDPGQGLRLIYYSQIVNDFQKGDIAEGYSVSREKKESFPLTVTSAQKNPTAFYLCASRLTGTDTQYFGPGTRLTVL.

The V and J genes are TRBV25-1 and TRBJ2-5; weak D call: TRBD1 (6 bases). CDR3 size: 15 residues. CDR1 and CDR2 from the germline V gene are MGHDK and SYGVNS. Deletions cut 1 base from V and 2 bases from J, with 11 bases between. Written as DNA, the CDR3 is TGTGCCAGCAGTGAATGGTCTGGACAGCAAGAGACCCAGTACTTC. This translates into CASSEWSGQQETQYF.

This clone was observed once. The chain links TRBV4-3 to TRBJ2-1; a weak D match, TRBD1 (5 bases). V was pared by 1 base and J by 0 bases, with 16 bases between. The CDR3 spans 18 residues. In germline, CDR1 is LGHNA, CDR2 YSLEER. The CDR3 reads CASSQGVGRPSSYNEQFF. Written as DNA, the CDR3 is TGCGCCAGCAGCCAAGGGGTGGGGCGCCCCAGCTCCTACAATGAGCAGTTCTTC.

The chain is built from TRBV9 and TRBJ2-7; D ambiguous. The V gene's germline CDR1 is SGDLS and CDR2 YYNGEE. The CDR3 is made up of 15 amino acids. With 0 bases removed from V and 0 bases from J, the gap between germline ends came to 10 bases. The CDR3 protein is CASSVEQAISYEQYF. DNA of the CDR3: TGTGCCAGCAGCGTAGAGCAGGCCATCTCCTACGAGCAGTACTTC.

Concerning this clone itself: The sample contains more than one DNA sequence encoding this CDR3. The gene calls are TRBV7-8 and TRBJ2-7, with 10 bases matching TRBD1. Germline loops: CDR1 SGHVS, CDR2 FQNEAQ. This CDR3 is 15 amino acids long. V was clipped by 0 bases and J by 3 bases; unmatched bases: 2. Written as DNA, the CDR3 is TGTGCCAGCAGCTTAGCGGGGGACAGGGGCTACGAGCAGTACTTC. Translating gives CASSLAGDRGYEQYF.

This chain joins TRBV18 and TRBJ1-2; D is undetermined. The germline V gene encodes CDR1 KGHSH and CDR2 LQKENI. Trimming removed 6 bases from V and 6 bases from J, with 11 bases in between. The CDR3 has 12 residues. The CDR3 nucleotides are TGTGCCAGCTCTCCTACTCCGGATGGCTACACCTTC. Its translation is CASSPTPDGYTF.

CDR3: CASSLMTRGLTGEQFF. As DNA, the CDR3 is TGTGCCAGCAGCTTAATGACGCGGGGACTCACGGGGGAGCAGTTCTTC. The J gene is TRBJ2-1, the V gene TRBV7-2; maybe TRBD2 (6 bases). Germline V lookup: CDR1 SGHTA, CDR2 FQGNSA. The CDR3 consists of 16 residues. The germline V and J ends were trimmed by 2 bases and 10 bases, with 21 bases remaining between them.

V gene TRBV14 combines with J gene TRBJ1-1; unclear D gene. The CDR3 loop spans 14 amino acids. CDR1 SGHDN and CDR2 FVKESK come from the germline V gene. V was cut by 0 bases and J by 8 bases, with 13 bases left in between. The CDR3 nucleotides are TGTGCCAGCAGCCAAGATTTAGTGAGAGCGGAAGCTTTCTTT. The encoded protein is CASSQDLVRAEAFF.

V gene TRBV5-1 combines with J gene TRBJ1-2; D gene uncertain. V lost 2 bases, J lost 8 bases, and 16 bases lay in between. Germline-derived CDR1 and CDR2 are SGHRS and YFSETQ. CDR3 size: 14 residues. The CDR3 DNA reads as TGCGCCAGCAGCTTAACGGCTGGTCCCGGGGGCTACACCTTC. Translating it yields CASSLTAGPGGYTF.